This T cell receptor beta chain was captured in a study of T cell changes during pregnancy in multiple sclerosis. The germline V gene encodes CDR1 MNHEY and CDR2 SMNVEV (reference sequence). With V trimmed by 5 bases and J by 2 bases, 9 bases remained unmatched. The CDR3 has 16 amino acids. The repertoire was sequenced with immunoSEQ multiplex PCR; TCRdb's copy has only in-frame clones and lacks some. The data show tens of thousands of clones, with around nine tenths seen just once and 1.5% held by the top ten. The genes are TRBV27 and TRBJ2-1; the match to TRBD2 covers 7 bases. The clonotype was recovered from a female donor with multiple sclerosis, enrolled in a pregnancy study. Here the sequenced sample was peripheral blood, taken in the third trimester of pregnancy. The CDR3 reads CASSLLAGPAYNEQFF. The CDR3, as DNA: TGTGCCAGCAGTCTCTTAGCGGGCCCCGCCTACAATGAGCAGTTCTTC.